Below are 8 T cell receptor beta chains sequenced from a single sample in a study of blood T cell repertoires in COVID-19. The repertoire was sequenced with immunoSEQ multiplex PCR; TCRdb's copy has only in-frame clones and lacks some. Counted here are under 400,000 clones, about nine tenths occurring once; the ten biggest clones make up about 1.5%. The material sequenced was peripheral blood. The receptors originated from a woman under 40 with COVID-19, enrolled during active disease.

The rearrangement joins TRBV7-2 to TRBJ2-2, with D perhaps matching TRBD1 (5 bases). Germline lookup yields CDR1 SGHTA and CDR2 FQGNSA. Trimming left V 3 bases short and J 4 bases short, with 9 bases between. The length of the CDR3 is 14 residues. CDR3 sequence (DNA): TGTGCCAGCAGCTTCAGGGCTGCCACCGGGGAGCTGTTTTTT. Translated: CASSFRAATGELFF.

This rearrangement joins TRBV19 to TRBJ1-5; maybe TRBD1 (6 bases). Germline CDR1 and CDR2: LNHDA and SQIVND (reference sequence). CDR3 length: 14 amino acids. The ends were cut back, 8 bases at V and 5 bases at J, with 16 bases in the middle. The CDR3 sequence: CASQAGAADQPQHF. CDR3 nucleotide sequence: TGTGCCAGTCAGGCGGGGGCCGCGGATCAGCCCCAGCATTTT.

The chain links TRBV6-4 to TRBJ2-1; TRBD2 matches at 8 bases. Germline V gives CDR1 MRHNA, CDR2 SNTAGT. This CDR3 is 15 amino acids long. V was clipped by 4 bases and J by 3 bases; unmatched bases: 5. The CDR3 here is CASSGIGGGYNEQFF. CDR3 in DNA: TGTGCCAGCAGTGGAATCGGGGGGGGCTACAATGAGCAGTTCTTC.

The chain uses TRBV3-1 (or the pseudogene TRBV3-2) and TRBJ2-3, with 11 bases fitting TRBD2. Germline V gene lookup returns CDR1 LGHDT and CDR2 YNNKEL (reference sequence). Germline trimming cut 4 bases from V and 4 bases from J; bases unmatched to any gene: 4. The CDR3 runs 15 residues. Here the CDR3 reads CASSRSGGAADTQYF. DNA of the CDR3: TGTGCCAGCAGCCGTAGCGGGGGGGCTGCAGATACGCAGTATTTT.

The chain is built from TRBV7-8 and TRBJ1-2; D is undetermined. Germline V gene data show CDR1 as SGHVS and CDR2 as FQNEAQ. Trimming pared 2 bases from V and 4 bases from J, leaving 5 bases between. The CDR3 runs 12 residues. This chain's CDR3 is CASSLLLYGYTF. CDR3 nucleotide sequence: TGTGCCAGCAGCTTACTTCTCTATGGCTACACCTTC.

The V and J genes are TRBV18 and TRBJ1-5; D gene ambiguous. V gave up 3 bases and J gave up 4 bases, with 10 bases separating them. The CDR3 loop spans 14 amino acids. CDR1 is KGHSH and CDR2 is LQKENI in the germline V gene. The CDR3 protein is CASSPTLENQPQHF. CDR3 nucleotide sequence: TGTGCCAGCTCACCGACACTTGAGAATCAGCCCCAGCATTTT.

The chain couples TRBV9 to TRBJ2-3; 8 bases align to TRBD2. Germline lookup yields CDR1 SGDLS and CDR2 YYNGEE. The CDR3 is 20 residues long. Losses at the gene ends were 3 bases for V and 2 bases for J; bases not matched to a gene: 20. The CDR3 sequence: CASSGGTHVGAGGPTDTQYF. The CDR3 coding sequence is TGTGCCAGCAGCGGGGGAACACATGTGGGCGCGGGGGGCCCCACAGATACGCAGTATTTT. The whole variable domain, filled in from reference TRBV9 and TRBJ2-3, reads DSGVTQTPKHLITATGQRVTLRCSPRSGDLSVYWYQQSLDQGLQFLIQYYNGEERAKGNILERFSAQQFPDLHSELNLSSLELGDSALYFCASSGGTHVGAGGPTDTQYFGPGTRLTVL.

The rearrangement uses TRBV18 and TRBJ2-7; D may be TRBD1 (5 bases). This CDR3 contains 13 residues. Germline values: CDR1 KGHSH, CDR2 LQKENI. Trimming took off 0 bases at V and 2 bases at J, with 5 bases between the two ends. The chain's CDR3 is CASSPPTAYEQYF. The CDR3 nucleotides are TGTGCCAGCTCACCACCGACAGCCTACGAGCAGTACTTC.